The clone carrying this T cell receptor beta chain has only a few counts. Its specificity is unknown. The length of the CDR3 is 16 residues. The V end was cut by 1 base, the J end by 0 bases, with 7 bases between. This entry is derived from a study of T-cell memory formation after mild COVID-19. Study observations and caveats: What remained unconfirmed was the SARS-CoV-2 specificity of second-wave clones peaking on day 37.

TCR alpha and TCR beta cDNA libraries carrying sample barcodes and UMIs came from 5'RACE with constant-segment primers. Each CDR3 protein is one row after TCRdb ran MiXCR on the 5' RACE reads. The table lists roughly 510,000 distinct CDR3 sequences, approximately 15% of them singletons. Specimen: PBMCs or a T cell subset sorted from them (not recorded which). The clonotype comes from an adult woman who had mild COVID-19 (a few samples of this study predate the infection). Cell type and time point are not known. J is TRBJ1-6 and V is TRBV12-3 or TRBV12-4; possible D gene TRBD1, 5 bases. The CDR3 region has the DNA TGTGCCAGCAGTTTAGGGGGCAGCTCCTATAATTCACCCCTCCACTTT. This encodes CASSLGGSSYNSPLHF.